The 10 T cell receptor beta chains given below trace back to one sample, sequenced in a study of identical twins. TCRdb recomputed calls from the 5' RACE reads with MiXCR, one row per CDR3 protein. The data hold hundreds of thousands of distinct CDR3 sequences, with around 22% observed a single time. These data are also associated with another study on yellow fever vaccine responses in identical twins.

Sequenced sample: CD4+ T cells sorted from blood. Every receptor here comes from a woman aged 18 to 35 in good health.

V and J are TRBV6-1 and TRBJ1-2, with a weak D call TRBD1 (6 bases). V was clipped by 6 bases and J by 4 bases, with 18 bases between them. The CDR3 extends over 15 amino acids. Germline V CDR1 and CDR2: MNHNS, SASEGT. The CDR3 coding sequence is TGTGCCAGCAGCCCCGACAGGAGGTCTGGCTATGGCTACACCTTC. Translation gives CASSPDRRSGYGYTF.

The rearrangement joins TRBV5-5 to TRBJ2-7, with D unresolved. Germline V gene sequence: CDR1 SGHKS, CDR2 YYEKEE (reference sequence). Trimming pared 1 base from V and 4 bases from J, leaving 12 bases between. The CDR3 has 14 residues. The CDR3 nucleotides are TGTGCCAGCAGCTTGTGGATGGAATCGTACGAGCAGTACGTC. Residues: CASSLWMESYEQYV.

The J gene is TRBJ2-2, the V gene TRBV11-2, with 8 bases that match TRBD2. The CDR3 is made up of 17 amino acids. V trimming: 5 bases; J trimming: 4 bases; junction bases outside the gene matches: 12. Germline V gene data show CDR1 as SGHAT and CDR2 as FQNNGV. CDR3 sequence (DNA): TGTGCCAGCAGCCTACGGGAAGGTAGCGGGGCCACCGGGGAGCTGTTTTTT. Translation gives CASSLREGSGATGELFF.

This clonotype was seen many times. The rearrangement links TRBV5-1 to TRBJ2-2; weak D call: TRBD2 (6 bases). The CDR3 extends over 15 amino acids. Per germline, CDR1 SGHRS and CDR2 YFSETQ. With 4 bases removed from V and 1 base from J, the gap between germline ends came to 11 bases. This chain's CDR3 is CASSPSEKNTGELFF. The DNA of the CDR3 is TGCGCCAGCAGCCCTAGCGAAAAGAACACCGGGGAGCTGTTTTTT.

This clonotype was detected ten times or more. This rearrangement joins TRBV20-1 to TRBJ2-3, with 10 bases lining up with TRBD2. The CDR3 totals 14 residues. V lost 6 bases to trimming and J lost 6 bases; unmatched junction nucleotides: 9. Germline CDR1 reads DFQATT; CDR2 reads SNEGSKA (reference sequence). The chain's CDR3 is CSAHLAGVWDTQYF. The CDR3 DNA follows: TGCAGTGCCCACCTAGCGGGAGTCTGGGATACGCAGTATTTT.

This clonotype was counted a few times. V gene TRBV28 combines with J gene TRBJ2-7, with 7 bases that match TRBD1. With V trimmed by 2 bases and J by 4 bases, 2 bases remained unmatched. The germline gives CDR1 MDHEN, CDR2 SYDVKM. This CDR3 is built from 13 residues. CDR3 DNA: TGTGCCAGCAGTTTAAAACAGGGGTACGAGCAGTACGTC. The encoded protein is CASSLKQGYEQYV.

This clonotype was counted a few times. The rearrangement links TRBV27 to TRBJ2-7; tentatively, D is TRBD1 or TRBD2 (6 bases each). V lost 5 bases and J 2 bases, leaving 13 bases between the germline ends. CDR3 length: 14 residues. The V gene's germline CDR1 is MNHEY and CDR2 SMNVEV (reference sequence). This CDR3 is CASSLTRGPYEQYF. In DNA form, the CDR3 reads TGTGCCAGCAGTCTCACTCGGGGGCCCTACGAGCAGTACTTC.

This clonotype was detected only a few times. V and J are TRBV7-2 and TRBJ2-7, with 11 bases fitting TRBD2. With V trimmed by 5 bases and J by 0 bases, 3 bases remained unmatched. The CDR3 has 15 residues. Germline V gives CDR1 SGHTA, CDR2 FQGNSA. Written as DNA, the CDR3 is TGTGCCAGCAGCGACACTAGCGGGAGCTCCTACGAGCAGTACGTC. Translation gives CASSDTSGSSYEQYV.

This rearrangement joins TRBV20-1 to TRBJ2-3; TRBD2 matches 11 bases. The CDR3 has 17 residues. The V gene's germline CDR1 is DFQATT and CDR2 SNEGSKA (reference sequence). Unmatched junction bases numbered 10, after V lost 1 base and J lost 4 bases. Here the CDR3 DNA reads TGCAGTGCTAGAGGAACCTATAGCGGGGGGGCACCAGATACGCAGTATTTT. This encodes CSARGTYSGGAPDTQYF.

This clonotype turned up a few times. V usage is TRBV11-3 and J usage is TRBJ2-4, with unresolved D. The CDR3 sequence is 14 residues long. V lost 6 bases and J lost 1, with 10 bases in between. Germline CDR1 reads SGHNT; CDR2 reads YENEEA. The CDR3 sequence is CASSPGGAKNIQYF. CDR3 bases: TGTGCCAGCAGTCCTGGTGGGGCCAAAAACATTCAGTACTTC.